Below, 3 T cell receptor beta chains from the same sample are listed, as sequenced in a study of response to subunit inactivated influenza vaccine. TCRdb recomputed calls from the RT-PCR reads with MiXCR, one row per CDR3 protein. In the table there are some 540,000 distinct CDR3 sequences, approximately 20% of which are singletons. This sample was shared with a second study, whose subject was T cells expressing NK-cell markers. That source adds: UMIs were included in TCR beta cDNA generated by 5'RACE template switching.

The input for sequencing was CD4+ T cells sorted from PBMCs, taken about 11 days after vaccination. The receptors were sampled from a man aged 45-65 years who received an inactivated influenza vaccine.

The chain joins TRBV6-2 or TRBV6-3 to TRBJ2-5; D remains ambiguous. Germline-derived CDR1 and CDR2 are MNHEY and SVGEGT. This CDR3 has 13 amino acids. The V and J ends lost 8 bases and 5 bases respectively, with 15 bases between them. The CDR3 loop is CASGSWGFETQYF. The CDR3 DNA reads as TGTGCCAGCGGATCTTGGGGATTTGAGACCCAGTACTTC.

This clonotype was seen more than once but under ten times. The V and J genes are TRBV20-1 and TRBJ2-7; D gene unclear. Germline V gene data show CDR1 as DFQATT and CDR2 as SNEGSKA (reference sequence). The V and J ends lost 1 base and 7 bases respectively, with 8 bases between them. The CDR3 extends over 11 amino acids. The CDR3 sequence is CSARVVEEQYF. CDR3 DNA: TGCAGTGCTAGAGTAGTAGAGGAGCAGTACTTC.

This clonotype was detected many times. The chain employs TRBV29-1 and TRBJ2-3; perhaps TRBD2 as D (6 bases). Germline V lookup: CDR1 SQVTM, CDR2 ANQGSEA. The CDR3 consists of 17 residues. The ends were cut back, 3 bases at V and 2 bases at J, with 21 bases in the middle. CDR3 sequence reads: CSVDDPDQGGNTDTQYF. The CDR3 DNA follows: TGCAGCGTTGACGACCCGGACCAGGGAGGTAACACAGATACGCAGTATTTT.